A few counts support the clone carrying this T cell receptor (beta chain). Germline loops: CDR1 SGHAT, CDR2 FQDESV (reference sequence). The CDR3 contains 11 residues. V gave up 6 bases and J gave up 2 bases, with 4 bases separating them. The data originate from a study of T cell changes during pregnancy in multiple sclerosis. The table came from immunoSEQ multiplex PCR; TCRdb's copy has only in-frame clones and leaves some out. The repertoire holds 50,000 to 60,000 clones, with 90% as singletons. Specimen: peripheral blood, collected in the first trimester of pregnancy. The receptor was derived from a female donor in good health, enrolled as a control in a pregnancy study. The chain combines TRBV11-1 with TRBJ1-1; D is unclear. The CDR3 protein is CASRHNTEAFF. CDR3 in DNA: TGTGCCAGCAGACATAACACTGAAGCTTTCTTT.